This T cell receptor beta chain was identified during a study of T cell responses to AZD1222 COVID-19 vaccine. Study findings and constraints: There were vaccine-associated CD4 TCRs across spike, dominant at 160-218 and 743-854. Just 6 or 7 people given AZD1222 tested seropositive at baseline. Females outnumbered males among donors, who were mostly white British; clonal diversity was possibly underestimated. An increase in Spike-specific TCR breadth and depth was observed after two AZD1222 doses.

The V end lost 2 bases, the J end lost 2 bases, and 7 bases lay between the germline ends. The CDR3 has 13 amino acids. Germline CDR1 reads SGHAT; CDR2 reads FQNNGV. As regards this clone: As yet, its antigen is unknown.

Assay: immunoSEQ multiplex PCR; the TCRdb copy retains only in-frame clones and omits some. The sample lists about 140,000 clones; around 94% were seen once. Sample: peripheral blood, taken after recovery from COVID-19. The V gene is TRBV11-2, the J gene TRBJ2-7; D gene unclear. The origin of this receptor is an adult who had recovered from COVID-19. The CDR3 DNA is TGTGCCAGCAGCTTATTGCCGACCTACGAGCAGTACTTC. This encodes CASSLLPTYEQYF.